This TCR beta chain is from a study of molecular identifiers for immune sequencing clone quantification. Findings and limits, study-wide: The study found clones above 20 RNA copies held over 98% of effector molecules and under 1% in naive cells.

This CDR3 is 15 amino acids long. The V end was cut by 1 base, the J end by 2 bases, with 9 bases between. Germline-derived CDR1 and CDR2 are SEHNR and FQNEAQ (reference sequence). In TCRdb, the PCR reads were re-called with MiXCR into one record per CDR3 protein. The sample holds some 65,000 distinct CDR3 sequences; roughly 18% are singletons and the top ten take 1.5% to 1.7%. Naive CD8 libraries used about 20,000 to 1,000,000 sorted cells and 10%, 30% or 50% RNA. This clonotype occurred many times. Its cognate antigen is unknown. The receptor's source is a human donor in good health. Some libraries in this study had Jurkat cell RNA spiked in. The specimen sequenced was naive CD8+ T cells from blood, with Jurkat cell RNA spiked in. Subset given: FACS-sorted CD8+CD4-CCR7+CD45RA+ naive T cells. The V call is TRBV7-9, the J call TRBJ1-5; possibly TRBD1 for D (6 bases). The CDR3 DNA sequence: TGTGCCAGCAGCTTAGGGGGGGCAGGCAATCAGCCCCAGCATTTT. Its translation is CASSLGGAGNQPQHF. The full variable domain, rest sourced from reference TRBV7-9 and TRBJ1-5, is DTGVSQNPRHKITKRGQNVTFRCDPISEHNRLYWYRQTLGQGPEFLTYFQNEAQLEKSRLLSDRFSAERPKGSFSTLEIQRTEQGDSAMYLCASSLGGAGNQPQHFGDGTRLSIL.